The 4 T cell receptor beta chains listed next were all sequenced from one sample in a study of T cells in Graves' hyperthyroidism and ophthalmopathy. From RNA transcripts, TCR beta CDR3 regions were amplified. HTBI primers were the set used in a first-round RT-PCR of the TCR CDR3. TCRdb independently ran MiXCR on the multiplex PCR reads; one entry per CDR3 protein. The repertoire consists of a few hundred thousand distinct CDR3 sequences, with approximately 17% occurring once and the leading ten covering 35% to 45%. The material sequenced was blood. The receptors derive from a man aged 18 to 29 with Graves' ophthalmopathy.

This clonotype has only a few counts. The gene calls are TRBV10-3 and TRBJ2-2, with D perhaps TRBD1 (5 bases). From germline, CDR1 is ENHRY and CDR2 SYGVKD. Trimming pared 7 bases from V and 0 bases from J, leaving 6 bases between. The CDR3 loop spans 13 amino acids. As DNA, the CDR3 is TGTGCCATCACGACAGCGAACACCGGGGAGCTGTTTTTT. It translates to CAITTANTGELFF.

This clonotype occurred many times. This chain connects TRBV28 to TRBJ2-5, with unresolved D. V was shortened by 5 bases and J by 5 bases, with 12 bases between the two germline ends. The CDR3 contains 13 residues. Germline CDR1 reads MDHEN; CDR2 reads SYDVKM. The CDR3 nucleotides read TGTGCCAGCAGTCTTTCTATCGGGGAGACCCAGTACTTC. Its translation is CASSLSIGETQYF.

Many counts were recorded for this clonotype. The chain employs TRBV11-2 and TRBJ1-1, with D tentatively TRBD1 (6 bases). The V end was cut by 4 bases, the J end by 3 bases, with 9 bases between. This CDR3 region has 13 residues. Germline assignment: CDR1 SGHAT and CDR2 FQNNGV. CDR3 sequence: CASSSNRDTEAFF. CDR3 sequence (DNA): TGTGCCAGCAGCTCTAACAGGGACACTGAAGCTTTCTTT.

The J gene is TRBJ2-2, the V gene TRBV19; the match to TRBD1 covers 7 bases. This CDR3 comprises 16 residues. The germline gives CDR1 LNHDA, CDR2 SQIVND (reference sequence). V dropped 5 bases and J dropped 0; count of bases not matched to a gene: 6. CDR3 amino acids: CASSLTGSPNTGELFF. The CDR3 DNA reads as TGTGCCAGTAGTCTGACAGGGTCTCCGAACACCGGGGAGCTGTTTTTT.